Each of the 2 T cell receptor beta chains below was sequenced from the same sample in a study of blood T cell repertoires in COVID-19. Sequencing used immunoSEQ multiplex PCR; TCRdb keeps in-frame clones, though not all of them. The repertoire includes some 76,000 clones, around 80% of them detected once, and about 13% sits in the top ten. Source material: peripheral blood. The receptors were gathered from a man aged 50 to 60 with COVID-19, enrolled during active disease.

On this clone itself: The DNA is omitted, as the CDR3 cannot be located on it reliably, and the CDR3 follows TCRdb's listing. This chain links TRBV5-1 with TRBJ2-5; TRBD2 was called by the table and not checked on the DNA. Germline V gene sequence: CDR1 SGHRS, CDR2 YFSETQ. The CDR3 comprises 16 residues, both ends counted. The CDR3 sequence is CASSILGGRNQETQYF.

Only one count was recorded for this clone. The gene calls are TRBV7-2 and TRBJ1-5, with unresolved D. Germline assignment: CDR1 SGHTA and CDR2 FQGNSA. V lost 3 bases, J lost 0 bases, and 6 bases lay in between. This CDR3 is built from 14 residues. The chain's CDR3 is CASSLPNSNQPQHF. Written as DNA, the CDR3 is TGTGCCAGCAGCTTGCCTAATAGCAATCAGCCCCAGCATTTT. The whole variable domain, remainder taken from reference TRBV7-2 and TRBJ1-5, is GAGVSQSPSNKVTEKGKDVELRCDPISGHTALYWYRQSLGQGLEFLIYFQGNSAPDKSGLPSDRFSAERTGGSVSTLTIQRTQQEDSAVYLCASSLPNSNQPQHFGDGTRLSIL.